The 5 T cell receptor beta chains listed next were all sequenced from one sample in a study of T cells in Graves' hyperthyroidism and ophthalmopathy. Amplification of TCR beta CDR3 regions used RNA as the template. The HTBI set primed first-round TCR CDR3 RT-PCR. TCRdb re-called the multiplex PCR reads through MiXCR, storing one row per CDR3 protein. The repertoire holds more than 500,000 distinct CDR3 sequences, roughly 15% seen once, with about 4.5% in the top ten. The source material was blood. These receptors were taken from a woman in her thirties or forties with Graves' ophthalmopathy.

This clonotype was seen ten or more times. CDR3 sequence (DNA): TGCGCCAGCAGCTTGGCCGCGATAGGCTATGGCTACACCTTC. Protein: CASSLAAIGYGYTF. J is TRBJ1-2 and V is TRBV5-1; D is ambiguous. With 0 bases removed from V and 4 bases from J, the gap between germline ends came to 10 bases. The germline V gene encodes CDR1 SGHRS and CDR2 YFSETQ. This CDR3 is built from 14 residues.

This clonotype was recorded many times. The chain carries TRBV5-1 and TRBJ1-1; D is unresolved. The V end lost 0 bases, the J end lost 0 bases, and 9 bases lay between the germline ends. This CDR3 region has 15 residues. The germline CDR1 and CDR2 sequences are SGHRS and YFSETQ. DNA for the CDR3: TGCGCCAGCAGCTTGGTCGGAGTCATGAACACTGAAGCTTTCTTT. Amino acid sequence: CASSLVGVMNTEAFF.

This clonotype was observed many times. V usage is TRBV7-9 and J usage is TRBJ2-7; D is perhaps TRBD2 (6 bases). CDR3 length: 12 amino acids. V gave up 5 bases and J gave up 3 bases, with 8 bases separating them. From germline, CDR1 is SEHNR and CDR2 FQNEAQ (reference sequence). Written as DNA, the CDR3 is TGTGCCAGCAGCGGTAGCGGCTACGAGCAGTACTTC. Its translation: CASSGSGYEQYF.

This rearrangement joins TRBV18 to TRBJ2-4; 7 bases match TRBD1. This CDR3 is built from 15 residues. Germline V gene sequence: CDR1 KGHSH, CDR2 LQKENI. The ends lost 3 bases at V and 5 bases at J; junction bases unmatched: 7. For the CDR3, the DNA is TGTGCCAGCTCACCCCTCACCGGGACAGAAAACATTCAGTACTTC. Its translation: CASSPLTGTENIQYF.

This clonotype was seen many times. The chain employs TRBV5-1 and TRBJ1-1; TRBD1 matches at 10 bases. The CDR3 has 14 amino acids. CDR1 is SGHRS and CDR2 is YFSETQ in the germline V gene. Trimming removed 4 bases from V and 5 bases from J; junction bases left unmatched: 5. The CDR3 DNA reads TGCGCCAGCAGCGGGACAGGGGAGGTTACTGAAGCTTTCTTT. Translated, it gives CASSGTGEVTEAFF.